Sequencing of this T cell receptor beta chain was carried out in a study of technical replicates of blood from four donors. Assay used: immunoSEQ multiplex PCR; TCRdb lists only in-frame clones, some missing. The table records 80,000 to 90,000 clones, approximately 94% of them present only once. Trimming cost V 4 bases and J 5 bases; bases outside gene matches: 6. The length of the CDR3 is 15 residues. Germline V CDR1 and CDR2: SGHRS, YFSETQ. J is TRBJ2-1 and V is TRBV5-1, with 10 positions matching TRBD2. Material: T cells isolated from PBMCs. This clonotype was obtained from a human donor in good health. CDR3 in amino acids: CASSPGLAVNNEQFF. The CDR3 DNA sequence: TGCGCCAGCAGCCCAGGACTAGCGGTGAACAATGAGCAGTTCTTC.